Detailed here is one T cell receptor beta chain. The record originates from a study of blood T cell repertoires in COVID-19. The wider study: The United States, Italy and Spain were the sources of the acute and convalescent COVID-19 samples. PBMCs, B-cell-depleted T cells, or T cells provided the cDNA or gDNA that made up the material.

Study processing details: Amplification from reference gene primers served as the basis for estimated nucleated cell counts. The assay was immunoSEQ multiplex PCR, and TCRdb's table has in-frame clones only and misses some. Clone size and the V and J calls come from that table; the DNA yielded D and trimming. This table holds approximately 240,000 clones, roughly 80% found once. The CDR3 contains 16 residues. Germline assignment: CDR1 SGHRS and CDR2 YFSETQ. V shed 1 base, J shed 5 bases, and the junction held 10 bases outside the gene matches. The clonotype comes from a woman aged 80 or over with active or convalescent COVID-19. The chain couples TRBV5-1 to TRBJ2-7, with 9 bases that match TRBD1. The specimen sequenced was peripheral blood. The CDR3 DNA follows: TGCGCCAGCAGCTTGTTAGTGGGACAGGGTGATAACGAGCAGTACTTC. Encoded protein: CASSLLVGQGDNEQYF.